One T cell receptor (beta chain) is described in this entry. Its antigen remains unknown. The V end was cut by 6 bases, the J end by 4 bases, with 12 bases between. The CDR3 is made up of 13 amino acids. Germline CDR1 and CDR2: SGHVS and FNYEAQ. The data derive from a study of T cells after yellow fever vaccination. Study-wide results and limits: Peaking on day 5 versus 15, the secondary response was faster but weaker.

Universal primer sites and UMIs were introduced during 5'RACE template-switching synthesis of TCR cDNA. One entry per CDR3 protein, called by TCRdb with MiXCR from the 5' RACE reads. The table records about 300,000 distinct CDR3 sequences, around 3.9% of them present only once. Sequences were derived from PBMCs, sampled 5 days after the yellow fever booster vaccination. This clonotype originated in a man between 18 and 29 years old who received the YFV17D yellow fever vaccine. The V and J genes are TRBV7-6 and TRBJ2-5; D call uncertain. The CDR3 sequence is CASSPPYPETQYF. As DNA, the CDR3 is TGTGCCAGCAGTCCCCCGTATCCAGAGACCCAGTACTTC. The full variable domain, in which reference TRBV7-6 and TRBJ2-5 provide the parts outside the CDR3, is GAGVSQSPRYKVTKRGQDVALRCDPISGHVSLYWYRQALGQGPEFLTYFNYEAQQDKSGLPNDRFSAERPEGSISTLTIQRTEQRDSAMYRCASSPPYPETQYFGPGTRLLVL.